This TCR beta chain derives from a study of blood T cell repertoires in COVID-19. Overall study: The samples span acute and convalescent COVID-19 from the United States, Italy and Spain.

Original data processing: By means of reference gene primer amplification, nucleated cell counts were estimated. TCRdb's copy holds only in-frame clones and misses some; the assay was immunoSEQ multiplex PCR. The DNA was the basis for D and trimming; V, J and clone size are from that table. Of 250,000 to 300,000 clones listed, approximately 88% are singletons. Germline CDR1 MNHEY, CDR2 SVGEGT. V was trimmed by 5 bases and J by 2 bases, leaving 12 bases between them. The CDR3 runs 14 residues. Recruited during active infection, patients (from Seattle) were subsequently followed longitudinally. This clone was seen many times.

V gene TRBV6-2 or TRBV6-3 combines with J gene TRBJ1-1, with D perhaps matching TRBD1 (5 bases). Sample: peripheral blood. This receptor was identified in a woman between 65 and 79 years old with COVID-19, enrolled during active disease. CDR3 nucleotides: TGTGCCAGCAGTAAGGGGTCGATAAACACTGAAGCTTTCTTT. Protein sequence: CASSKGSINTEAFF.